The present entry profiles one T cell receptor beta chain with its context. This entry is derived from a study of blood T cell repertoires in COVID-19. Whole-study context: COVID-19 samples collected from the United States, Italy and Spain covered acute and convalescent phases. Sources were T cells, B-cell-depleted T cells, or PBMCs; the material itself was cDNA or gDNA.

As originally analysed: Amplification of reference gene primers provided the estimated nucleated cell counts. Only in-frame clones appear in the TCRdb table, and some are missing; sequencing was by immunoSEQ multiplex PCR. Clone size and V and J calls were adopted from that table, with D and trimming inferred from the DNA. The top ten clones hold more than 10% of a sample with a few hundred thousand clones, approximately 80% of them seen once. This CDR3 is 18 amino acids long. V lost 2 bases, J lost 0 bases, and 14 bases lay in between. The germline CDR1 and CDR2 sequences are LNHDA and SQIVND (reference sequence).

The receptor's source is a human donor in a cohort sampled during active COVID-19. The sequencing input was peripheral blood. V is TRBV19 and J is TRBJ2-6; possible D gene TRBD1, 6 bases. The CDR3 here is CASSISGTGHSGANVLTF. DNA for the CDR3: TGTGCCAGTAGTATAAGCGGAACAGGGCACTCTGGGGCCAACGTCCTGACTTTC.